The clone carrying this TCR beta chain showed up many times. This CDR3 spans 16 amino acids. Between the trimmed V and J ends, which lost 3 bases and 2 bases, there was a span of 16 bases. Germline V gives CDR1 LNHNV, CDR2 YYDKDF (reference sequence). For sorted libraries, the input was around 1 million CD4+ or CD8+ T cells. These data come from a study of neurological immune-mediated disorders. MiXCR, run by TCRdb on the 5' RACE reads, gives a single entry per CDR3 protein. The sample carries 30,000 or so distinct CDR3 sequences, around 4% recorded once. J is TRBJ2-5 and V is TRBV15; no firm D call. Sequencing used CD4+ T cells from blood. The TCR was taken from a woman in her thirties or forties in good health. The CDR3 DNA sequence: TGTGCCACCAGCAGCCCTCGCGGAACTAAACAAGAGACCCAGTACTTC. It encodes CATSSPRGTKQETQYF.